Shown below are 18 T cell receptor beta chains from a single sample sequenced in a study of control samples from healthy donors and cancer patients (dated by TCRdb to the early 2020s). Receptor amplification or capture employed the immunoSEQ multiplex PCR assay. TCRdb re-hosts the immuneACCESS table, in-frame sequences only. Its copies lack some clones; in the studies checked, an unresolved V gene accounts for under half of them, and the cause for the rest is not known. The sample data list about 160,000 clones, and 90% to 95% of these were observed just once. 11% to 15% of the sample goes to the ten largest clones. The sample comprised PBMCs. These receptors were taken from a man in his 60s with colorectal cancer.

The V call is TRBV3-1 (or the pseudogene TRBV3-2), the J call TRBJ2-2; D perhaps matches TRBD1 (6 bases). The CDR3 has 14 residues. Germline V gene sequence: CDR1 LGHDT, CDR2 YNNKEL (reference sequence). The germline V and J ends were trimmed by 4 bases and 3 bases, with 9 bases remaining between them. CDR3 DNA: TGTGCCAGCAGCCCGAGGGGGTACACCGGGGAGCTGTTTTTT. This translates into CASSPRGYTGELFF.

The chain uses TRBV4-3 and TRBJ1-2, with a possible D match to TRBD1 (5 bases). Germline V gene sequence: CDR1 LGHNA, CDR2 YSLEER. V was clipped by 2 bases and J by 7 bases, with 20 bases between them. The CDR3 runs 16 residues. In DNA, the CDR3 is TGCGCCAGCAGCCAACAGGGCAGGTACACGGCGGGTGGCTACACCTTC. Protein sequence: CASSQQGRYTAGGYTF.

This chain uses TRBV7-2 with TRBJ1-2; 7 nucleotides line up with TRBD1. The CDR3 extends over 12 amino acids. Germline loops: CDR1 SGHTA, CDR2 FQGNSA. Trimming cost V 4 bases and J 8 bases; bases outside gene matches: 4. The CDR3 protein is CASSSDRVGYTF. For the CDR3, the DNA is TGTGCCAGCAGCTCCGACAGGGTCGGCTACACCTTC.

This chain links TRBV13 with TRBJ1-1; the D is unclear. Trimming took off 5 bases at V and 4 bases at J, with 17 bases between the two ends. Looked up from germline, CDR1 is PRHDT and CDR2 is FYEKMQ (reference sequence). The length of the CDR3 is 15 residues. CDR3 nucleotides: TGTGCCAGCAGCCTCTCGGATTGGGGAGTCACTGAAGCTTTCTTT. Protein product: CASSLSDWGVTEAFF.

J is TRBJ2-5 and V is TRBV30; D may match TRBD1 or TRBD2 (5 bases each). Between the trimmed V and J ends, which lost 3 bases and 5 bases, there was a span of 19 bases. Germline loops: CDR1 GTSNPN, CDR2 SVGIG (reference sequence). This CDR3 comprises 15 residues. CDR3 bases: TGTGCCTGGAGATTGGCAGGGACCCCCGGGGAGACCCAGTACTTC. It codes for CAWRLAGTPGETQYF.

This rearrangement joins TRBV6-5 to TRBJ1-1; D is unclear. The CDR3 consists of 13 residues. Trimming pared 7 bases from V and 1 base from J, leaving 10 bases between. Germline values: CDR1 MNHEY, CDR2 SVGAGI. For the CDR3, the DNA is TGTGCCAGCACCCCCACGAGGAACACTGAAGCTTTCTTT. Translated: CASTPTRNTEAFF.

The chain is built from TRBV29-1 and TRBJ2-2; TRBD2 matches at 15 bases. V gave up 7 bases and J gave up 8 bases; unmatched junction bases: 11. Germline V gene data show CDR1 as SQVTM and CDR2 as ANQGSEA. The CDR3 totals 16 residues. The CDR3 region has the DNA TGCAGCGCTACCGGGACTAGCGGGGGGTTGCCAGGGGAGCTGTTTTTT. Its translation is CSATGTSGGLPGELFF.

The J gene is TRBJ2-1, the V gene TRBV5-4, with 7 positions matching TRBD1. The CDR3 is 13 residues long. V lost 3 bases and J lost 9; bases outside the gene matches: 6. Germline V gene lookup returns CDR1 SGHNT and CDR2 YYREEE (reference sequence). The CDR3 reads CASSSTGRVEQFF. CDR3 DNA sequence: TGTGCCAGCAGCTCGACAGGGCGCGTTGAGCAGTTCTTC.

As for this clone: A read error may account for a junction end that differs from germline. This sequence joins TRBV25-1 and TRBJ1-4; D is undetermined. The CDR3 contains 10 residues. Germline loops: CDR1 MGHDK, CDR2 SYGVNS. The CDR3 spells CASSERVQLF. CDR3 DNA: TGTGCCAGCAGTGAAAGGGTTCAGCTTTTT.

The rearrangement uses TRBV3-1 (or the pseudogene TRBV3-2) and TRBJ1-6; D is ambiguous. The ends were cut back, 4 bases at V and 0 bases at J, with 13 bases in the middle. Germline V gene lookup returns CDR1 LGHDT and CDR2 YNNKEL (reference sequence). The CDR3 covers 17 residues. Here the CDR3 reads CASSPSGVSSYNSPLHF. CDR3 DNA sequence: TGTGCCAGCAGCCCCTCTGGAGTAAGCTCCTATAATTCACCCCTCCACTTT.

This chain connects TRBV7-2 to TRBJ1-5; D remains unclear. The CDR3 spans 13 residues. CDR1 and CDR2 from the germline V gene are SGHTA and FQGNSA. V was clipped by 5 bases and J by 1 base, with 6 bases between them. CDR3 loop: CASSLWSNQPQHF. The CDR3 coding sequence is TGTGCCAGCAGCCTTTGGAGCAATCAGCCCCAGCATTTT.

The chain combines TRBV24-1 with TRBJ2-1; D is possibly TRBD2 (6 bases). V was clipped by 9 bases and J by 1 base, with 9 bases between them. The CDR3 totals 13 residues. Germline V gene lookup returns CDR1 KGHDR and CDR2 SFDVKD. The CDR3 region is CATSGESYNEQFF. The CDR3 DNA follows: TGTGCCACCTCGGGGGAGTCCTACAATGAGCAGTTCTTC.

The chain recombines TRBV6-2 or TRBV6-3 with TRBJ2-7; 11 bases are a match to TRBD2. Germline values: CDR1 MNHEY, CDR2 SVGEGT. Germline trimming cut 2 bases from V and 1 base from J; bases unmatched to any gene: 10. This CDR3 has 18 amino acids. The CDR3 coding sequence is TGTGCCAGCAGTTACAGGGCTAGCGGGGGGTCAGCATCCTACGAGCAGTACTTC. Translating it yields CASSYRASGGSASYEQYF.

The chain joins TRBV7-2 to TRBJ2-6; D ambiguous. CDR3 size: 17 residues. V lost 5 bases to trimming and J lost 0 bases, with 14 bases between them. The germline V gene has CDR1 SGHTA and CDR2 FQGNSA. CDR3 region: CASSPAGLLSGANVLTF. CDR3 nucleotide sequence: TGTGCCAGCAGCCCGGCCGGATTACTCTCTGGGGCCAACGTCCTGACTTTC.

This rearrangement joins TRBV28 to TRBJ2-5; the D is unclear. The germline V and J ends were trimmed by 3 bases and 1 base, with 12 bases remaining between them. The CDR3 spans 15 residues. Germline CDR1 is MDHEN and CDR2 is SYDVKM. DNA for the CDR3: TGTGCCAGCAGTTTGGCGGAACTCTCCCAAGAGACCCAGTACTTC. Residues: CASSLAELSQETQYF.

The rearrangement links TRBV12-5 to TRBJ2-1; 9 bases map to TRBD1. Germline CDR1 LGHNT, CDR2 FRNRAP. Trimming took 11 bases from V and 3 from J; bases not matched to a gene: 5. The CDR3 has 13 residues. This CDR3 reads CALGQGVYNEQFF. CDR3 DNA: TGTGCTCTGGGACAGGGCGTCTACAATGAGCAGTTCTTC.

The chain links TRBV9 to TRBJ2-1; possible D gene TRBD2, 5 bases. Trimming cost V 4 bases and J 8 bases, with 19 bases left between them. Germline V gives CDR1 SGDLS, CDR2 YYNGEE. This CDR3 contains 15 residues. CDR3 residues: CASSPAPSSGHEQFF. The DNA for the CDR3 is TGTGCCAGCAGCCCAGCCCCTTCCAGCGGCCATGAGCAGTTCTTC.

This clone appeared a single time. This chain links TRBV5-6 with TRBJ1-2; no firm D call. The germline gives CDR1 SGHDT, CDR2 YYEEEE. The CDR3 has 14 residues. The germline V and J ends were trimmed by 6 bases and 0 bases, with 12 bases remaining between them. In nucleotides, the CDR3 is TGTGCCAGCATCCCCACGGCCACTAACTATGGCTACACCTTC. Translation: CASIPTATNYGYTF.